This TCR beta chain was recorded in a study of blood T cell repertoires in COVID-19. Study information: The cDNA or gDNA used as material had been derived from T cells, B-cell-depleted T cells, or PBMCs.

Participant-given clinical history determined each cohort assignment. V shed 4 bases and J shed 2 bases, with 11 bases lying between them. In germline, CDR1 is LGHNA, CDR2 YSLEER. CDR3 length: 15 amino acids. Some clones are missing from TCRdb's copy, which holds only in-frame ones; the method was immunoSEQ multiplex PCR. The data contain some 260,000 clones, approximately 90% of them singletons. This receptor was taken from a man aged 40-55 years who had recovered from COVID-19. What was sequenced was PBMCs or T cells enriched from blood (not recorded which). The genes are TRBV4-3 and TRBJ1-4; D gene uncertain. The chain's CDR3 is CASSPTLATNEKLFF. The CDR3 coding sequence is TGCGCCAGCAGCCCGACCCTAGCGACTAATGAAAAACTGTTTTTT.